These T cell receptor beta chains were read from a single sample in a study of CD8 T cells in ankylosing spondylitis. TCRdb ran MiXCR on the 5' RACE reads and lists one entry per CDR3 protein. The table lists some 240,000 distinct CDR3 sequences, roughly 18% of them singletons. Material for sequencing was blood, either unsorted or a sorted T cell fraction (not recorded which). These receptors were taken from a male donor with ankylosing spondylitis or in good health (not recorded which). Each CDR3 is given with its conserved first and last residue. Each record gives: V gene, clone size, J gene, D gene, CDR3 protein, CDR3 DNA. The D gene is left open where the match is weak. Rows may omit the clone size; those that give it use once, few, many or a size class.

>TRBV29-1|many|TRBJ2-7|TRBD1
CSVVGQVNEQYF
TGCAGCGTTGTAGGACAGGTCAACGAGCAGTACTTC
>TRBV9|once|TRBJ1-3|-
CASSIDQLGNTIYF
TGTGCCAGCAGCATAGACCAGCTGGGGAACACCATATATTTT
>TRBV5-1|-|TRBJ2-5|TRBD1
CASSVRTGSQETQYF
TGCGCCAGCAGCGTGCGGACAGGGTCCCAAGAGACCCAGTACTTC
>TRBV4-3|-|TRBJ2-6|-
CASRRRRMTLYRGANVLTF
TGCGCCAGCAGACGACGGAGGATGACCCTTTATCGGGGGGCCAACGTCCTGACTTTC
>TRBV5-1|-|TRBJ1-1|-
CASSLAVRGNTEAFF
TGCGCCAGCAGCTTGGCCGTTCGAGGGAACACTGAAGCTTTCTTT
>TRBV12-3/TRBV12-4|-|TRBJ2-7|TRBD1
CASSSLQDRDPYEQYF
TGTGCCAGCAGCTCACTCCAGGACAGGGACCCCTACGAGCAGTACTTC
>TRBV4-1|-|TRBJ2-7|-
CASSPPSSLEQYF
TGCGCCAGCAGCCCACCTTCTTCCCTCGAGCAGTACTTC
>TRBV4-1|few|TRBJ2-7|TRBD2
CASSQGTSGVAYEQYF
TGCGCCAGCAGCCAAGGGACTAGCGGGGTCGCCTACGAGCAGTACTTC
>TRBV20-1|few|TRBJ2-3|-
CSAWPLRLITDTQYF
TGCAGTGCTTGGCCCTTACGCCTAATCACAGATACGCAGTATTTT
>TRBV7-6|-|TRBJ2-7|-
CASSLAPPDYEQYF
TGTGCCAGCAGCTTAGCGCCGCCAGACTACGAGCAGTACTTC
>TRBV29-1|few|TRBJ2-1|TRBD1
CSVVQGANEQFF
TGCAGCGTTGTACAGGGGGCGAATGAGCAGTTCTTC
>TRBV29-1|-|TRBJ2-1|TRBD2
CSVVGLAGNEQFF
TGCAGCGTTGTGGGACTAGCGGGAAATGAGCAGTTCTTC
>TRBV4-1|-|TRBJ2-7|-
CASSQDNSGWTVAYEQYF
TGCGCCAGCAGCCAAGATAATTCAGGATGGACGGTAGCCTACGAGCAGTACTTC
>TRBV5-1|-|TRBJ2-3|-
CASSLEDVSDTQYF
TGCGCCAGCAGCTTGGAGGACGTTTCAGATACGCAGTATTTT
>TRBV15|-|TRBJ2-5|-
CATALLDRLQETQYF
TGTGCCACGGCTCTTTTGGACCGCCTACAAGAGACCCAGTACTTC
>TRBV6-2/TRBV6-3|-|TRBJ2-6|-
CASSYPAPSRDRANVLTF
TGTGCCAGCAGTTACCCCGCTCCCTCCAGGGACCGGGCCAACGTCCTGACTTTC
>TRBV9|few|TRBJ2-3|TRBD1
CASSVGQGDIRDTQYF
TGTGCCAGCAGCGTAGGGCAGGGGGATATACGGGATACGCAGTATTTT
>TRBV6-2/TRBV6-3|few|TRBJ2-1|TRBD2
CASSGLADNNEQFF
TGTGCCAGCTCCGGGCTAGCGGATAACAATGAGCAGTTCTTC
>TRBV12-3/TRBV12-4|-|TRBJ2-7|TRBD1
CASSSGVGQGSYEQYF
TGTGCCAGCAGTTCTGGGGTGGGACAGGGTTCCTACGAGCAGTACTTC
>TRBV15|few|TRBJ1-5|-
CATGQPVASNQPQHF
TGTGCCACCGGGCAGCCGGTAGCGAGCAATCAGCCCCAGCATTTT
>TRBV15|-|TRBJ2-2|-
CATSAEADTGELFF
TGTGCCACCAGTGCGGAGGCGGACACCGGGGAGCTGTTTTTT
>TRBV15|-|TRBJ2-3|TRBD2
CATSPSGGGLLLTSTDTQYF
TGTGCCACCAGCCCTTCGGGAGGAGGGTTACTTCTTACTAGCACAGATACGCAGTATTTT
>TRBV4-2|few|TRBJ1-2|TRBD1
CASSRYRDREIQPYGYTF
TGTGCCAGCAGCCGTTACAGGGACAGGGAGATACAACCGTATGGCTACACCTTC
>TRBV5-1|-|TRBJ2-7|TRBD1
CASSLGQDGEQYF
TGCGCCAGCAGTTTAGGACAGGACGGGGAGCAGTACTTC
>TRBV6-2/TRBV6-3|-|TRBJ1-1|-
CASSPHRAGNTEAFF
TGTGCCAGCAGTCCCCACAGGGCCGGGAACACTGAAGCTTTCTTT
>TRBV11-2|-|TRBJ2-7|-
CASSLDPGATYEQYF
TGTGCCAGCAGCTTGGATCCGGGGGCCACCTACGAGCAGTACTTC
>TRBV27|many|TRBJ2-7|-
CASSLFPLAGYEQYF
TGTGCCAGCAGTTTATTCCCACTAGCCGGCTACGAGCAGTACTTC
>TRBV3-1|-|TRBJ1-2|-
CASSQEGRRNYGYTF
TGTGCCAGCAGCCAAGAAGGGCGGCGCAACTATGGCTACACCTTC
>TRBV28|few|TRBJ2-4|-
CASSLALGEGTKNIQYF
TGTGCCAGCAGCTTAGCGTTGGGGGAAGGGACCAAAAACATTCAGTACTTC